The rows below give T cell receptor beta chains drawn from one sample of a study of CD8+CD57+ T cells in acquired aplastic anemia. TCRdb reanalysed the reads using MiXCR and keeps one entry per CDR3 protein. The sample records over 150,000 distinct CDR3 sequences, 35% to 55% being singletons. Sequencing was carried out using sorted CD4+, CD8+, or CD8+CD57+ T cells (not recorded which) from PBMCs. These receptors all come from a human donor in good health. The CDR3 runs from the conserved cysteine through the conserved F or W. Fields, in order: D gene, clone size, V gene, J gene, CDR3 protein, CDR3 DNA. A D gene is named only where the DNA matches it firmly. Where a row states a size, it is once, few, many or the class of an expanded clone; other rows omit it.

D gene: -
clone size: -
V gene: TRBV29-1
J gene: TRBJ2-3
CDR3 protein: CSVDWPPSTDTQYF
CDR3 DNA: TGCAGCGTTGATTGGCCGCCTAGCACAGATACGCAGTATTTT

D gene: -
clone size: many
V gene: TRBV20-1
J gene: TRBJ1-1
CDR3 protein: CSAIKDGGNTEAFF
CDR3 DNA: TGCAGTGCTATCAAGGACGGGGGGAACACTGAAGCTTTCTTT

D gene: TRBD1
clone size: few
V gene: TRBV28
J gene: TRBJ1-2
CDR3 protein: CASSTTGTGKRYTF
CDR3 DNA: TGTGCCAGCAGTACAACCGGGACAGGCAAACGCTACACCTTC

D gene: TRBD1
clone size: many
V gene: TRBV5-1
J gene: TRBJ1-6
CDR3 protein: CASSIGTVPYNSPLHF
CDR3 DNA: TGCGCCAGCAGCATTGGGACAGTCCCCTATAATTCACCCCTCCACTTT

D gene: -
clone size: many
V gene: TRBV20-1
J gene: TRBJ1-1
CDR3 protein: CSARDSLLNTEAFF
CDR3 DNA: TGCAGTGCTAGAGATTCCCTCCTGAACACTGAAGCTTTCTTT

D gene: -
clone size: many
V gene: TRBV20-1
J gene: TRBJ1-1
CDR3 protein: CSGGRNTEAFF
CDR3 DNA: TGCAGTGGCGGGAGGAACACTGAAGCTTTCTTT

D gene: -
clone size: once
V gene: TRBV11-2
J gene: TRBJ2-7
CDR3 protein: CASSFFRGESCEQYF
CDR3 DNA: TGTGCCAGCAGCTTCTTCAGGGGCGAGTCCTGCGAGCAGTACTTC

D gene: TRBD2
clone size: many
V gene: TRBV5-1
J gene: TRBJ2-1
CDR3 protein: CASSQTSGGREQFF
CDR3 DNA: TGCGCCAGCAGCCAAACTAGCGGGGGGAGGGAGCAGTTCTTC

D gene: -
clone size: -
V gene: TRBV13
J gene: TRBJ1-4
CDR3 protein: CASSQDFGGREKLFF
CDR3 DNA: TGTGCCAGCAGCCAAGATTTTGGGGGCCGGGAAAAACTGTTTTTT

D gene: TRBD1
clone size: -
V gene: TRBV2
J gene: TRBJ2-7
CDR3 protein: CASSYRSATGGTYKQYF
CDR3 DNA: TGTGCCAGCAGTTACCGCTCGGCTACAGGGGGGACCTACAAGCAGTACTTC

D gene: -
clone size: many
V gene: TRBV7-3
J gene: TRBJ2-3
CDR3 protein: CASSLRPTDTQYF
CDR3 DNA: TGTGCCAGCAGCTTAAGACCCACAGATACGCAGTATTTT

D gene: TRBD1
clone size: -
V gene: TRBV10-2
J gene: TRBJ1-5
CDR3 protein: CASSVSGQGGQPQHF
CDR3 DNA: TGCGCCAGCAGTGTCTCTGGACAGGGAGGTCAGCCCCAGCATTTT

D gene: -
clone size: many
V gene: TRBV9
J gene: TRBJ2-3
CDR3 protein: CASGLDTDTQYF
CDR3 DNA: TGTGCCAGCGGACTGGACACAGATACGCAGTATTTT

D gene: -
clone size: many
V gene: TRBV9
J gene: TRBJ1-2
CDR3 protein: CASSVAGASYHYGYTF
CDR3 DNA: TGTGCCAGCAGCGTTGCGGGGGCGAGCTACCACTATGGCTACACCTTC

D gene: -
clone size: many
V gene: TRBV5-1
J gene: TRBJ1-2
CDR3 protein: CASQSGRGNYGYTF
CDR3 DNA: TGCGCCAGCCAGAGCGGGAGGGGGAACTATGGCTACACCTTC

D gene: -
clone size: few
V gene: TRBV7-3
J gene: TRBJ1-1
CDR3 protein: CASSSQFQTEAFF
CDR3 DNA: TGTGCCAGCAGCTCCCAATTCCAGACTGAAGCTTTCTTT

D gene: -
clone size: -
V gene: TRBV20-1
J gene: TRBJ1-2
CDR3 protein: CSAAFGQGYYGYTF
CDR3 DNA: TGCAGTGCCGCATTCGGGCAGGGGTACTATGGCTACACCTTC

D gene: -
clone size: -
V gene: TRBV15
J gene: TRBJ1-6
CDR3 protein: CATSRGPGGLYNSPFHF
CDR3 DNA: TGTGCCACCAGCAGGGGACCGGGAGGGCTATACAATTCACCCTTCCACTTT

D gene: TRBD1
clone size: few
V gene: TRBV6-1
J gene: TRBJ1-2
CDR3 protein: CASRKETGGNYGYTF
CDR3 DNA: TGTGCCAGCAGAAAGGAGACAGGGGGGAACTATGGCTACACCTTC

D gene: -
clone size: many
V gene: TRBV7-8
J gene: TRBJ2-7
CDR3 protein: CASSLAGREQYF
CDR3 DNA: TGTGCCAGCAGCCTGGCGGGGAGAGAGCAGTACTTC

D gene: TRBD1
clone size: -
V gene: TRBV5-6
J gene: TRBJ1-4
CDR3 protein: CASSLRPGTGATNEKLFF
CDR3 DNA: TGTGCCAGCAGCTTGCGTCCTGGGACAGGGGCAACTAATGAAAAACTGTTTTTT

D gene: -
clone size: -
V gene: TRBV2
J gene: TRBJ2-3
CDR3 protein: CASSGDGGRTDTQYF
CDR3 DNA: TGTGCCAGCAGTGGGGATGGGGGGCGGACAGATACGCAGTATTTT

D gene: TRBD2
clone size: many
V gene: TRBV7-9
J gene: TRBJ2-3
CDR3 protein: CASSLVGLAGTDTQYF
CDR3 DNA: TGTGCCAGCAGCTTAGTGGGACTAGCGGGAACAGATACGCAGTATTTT

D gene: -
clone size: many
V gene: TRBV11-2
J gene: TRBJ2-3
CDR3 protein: CASSLGGGWAYTDTQYF
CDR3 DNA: TGTGCCAGCAGCTTAGGGGGTGGCTGGGCTTACACAGATACGCAGTATTTT

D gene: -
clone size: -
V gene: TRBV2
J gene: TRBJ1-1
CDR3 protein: CANNRDRRTEAFF
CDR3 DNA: TGTGCCAACAACAGGGATAGGAGGACTGAAGCTTTCTTT

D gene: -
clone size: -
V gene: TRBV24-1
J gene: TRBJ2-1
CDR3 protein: CATSDSGTDNEQFF
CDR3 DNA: TGTGCCACCAGTGATTCCGGGACGGACAATGAGCAGTTCTTC

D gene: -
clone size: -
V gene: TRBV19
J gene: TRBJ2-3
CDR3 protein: CASSPPGVLTDTQYF
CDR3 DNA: TGTGCCAGTAGTCCGCCGGGAGTTCTCACAGATACGCAGTATTTT

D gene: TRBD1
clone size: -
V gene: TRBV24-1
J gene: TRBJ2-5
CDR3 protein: CATREDRGNKGQETQYF
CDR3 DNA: TGTGCCACCAGGGAGGACAGGGGGAATAAGGGACAAGAGACCCAGTACTTC

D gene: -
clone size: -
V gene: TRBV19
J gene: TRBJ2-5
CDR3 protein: CASSNTWGVQETQYF
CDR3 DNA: TGTGCCAGTAGTAACACCTGGGGGGTTCAAGAGACCCAGTACTTC

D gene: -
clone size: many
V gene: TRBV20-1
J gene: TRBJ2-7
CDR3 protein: CSARGATRGAQYF
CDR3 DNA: TGCAGTGCTAGAGGGGCGACCCGAGGGGCGCAGTACTTC

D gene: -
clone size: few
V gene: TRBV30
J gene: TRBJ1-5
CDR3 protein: CAWNYDSNQPQHF
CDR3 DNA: TGTGCCTGGAACTACGACAGCAATCAGCCCCAGCATTTT

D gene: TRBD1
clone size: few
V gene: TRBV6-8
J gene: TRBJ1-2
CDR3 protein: CARGRGDRDNYGYTF
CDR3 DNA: TGTGCCAGGGGGAGGGGGGACAGGGACAACTATGGCTACACCTTC

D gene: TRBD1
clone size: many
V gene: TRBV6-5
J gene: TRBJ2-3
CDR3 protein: CASSYGDSRTDTQYF
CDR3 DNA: TGTGCCAGCAGTTACGGGGACAGCCGCACAGATACGCAGTATTTT

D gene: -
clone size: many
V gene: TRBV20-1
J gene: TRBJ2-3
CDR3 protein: CSASLSTDTQYF
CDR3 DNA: TGCAGTGCTAGTCTGAGCACAGATACGCAGTATTTT

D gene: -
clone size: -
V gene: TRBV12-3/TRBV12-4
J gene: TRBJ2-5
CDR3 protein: CASSHDSRETQYF
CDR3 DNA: TGTGCCAGCAGTCACGACTCTAGGGAGACCCAGTACTTC

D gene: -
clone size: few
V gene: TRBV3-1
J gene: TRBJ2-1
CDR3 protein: CASSRRGGSYNEQFF
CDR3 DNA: TGTGCCAGCAGCCGACGGGGCGGTTCCTACAATGAGCAGTTCTTC

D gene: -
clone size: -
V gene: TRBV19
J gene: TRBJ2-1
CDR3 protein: CASRSSGYNEQFF
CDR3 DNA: TGTGCCAGTAGATCCTCGGGCTACAATGAGCAGTTCTTC

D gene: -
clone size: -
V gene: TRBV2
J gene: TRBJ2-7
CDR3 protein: CASSFSNSYEQYF
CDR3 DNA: TGTGCCAGCAGTTTTTCCAACTCCTACGAGCAGTACTTC

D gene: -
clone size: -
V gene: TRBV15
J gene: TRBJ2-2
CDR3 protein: CATSRDRNTGELFF
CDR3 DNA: TGTGCCACCAGCAGAGATCGGAACACCGGGGAGCTGTTTTTT

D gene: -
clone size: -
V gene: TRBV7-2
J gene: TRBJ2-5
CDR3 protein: CASSLNVRETQYF
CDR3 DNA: TGTGCCAGCAGCCTGAATGTACGGGAGACCCAGTACTTC

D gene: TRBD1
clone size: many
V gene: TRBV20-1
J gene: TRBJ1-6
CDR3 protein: CSARAAEGQGYNSPLHF
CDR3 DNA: TGCAGTGCTAGAGCCGCCGAGGGACAGGGCTATAATTCACCCCTCCACTTT